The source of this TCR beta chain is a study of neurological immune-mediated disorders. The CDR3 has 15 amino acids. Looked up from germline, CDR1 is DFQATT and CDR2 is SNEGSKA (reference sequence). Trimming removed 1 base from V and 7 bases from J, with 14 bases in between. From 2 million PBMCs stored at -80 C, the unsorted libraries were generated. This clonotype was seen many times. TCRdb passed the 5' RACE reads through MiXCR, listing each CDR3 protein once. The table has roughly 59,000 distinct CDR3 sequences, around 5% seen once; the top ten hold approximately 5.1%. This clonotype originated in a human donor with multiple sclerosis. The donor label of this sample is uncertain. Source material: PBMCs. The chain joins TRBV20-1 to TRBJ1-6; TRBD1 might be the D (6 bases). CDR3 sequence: CSARVPGQLNSPLHF. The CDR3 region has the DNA TGCAGTGCTAGAGTACCAGGACAGCTGAATTCACCCCTCCACTTT.